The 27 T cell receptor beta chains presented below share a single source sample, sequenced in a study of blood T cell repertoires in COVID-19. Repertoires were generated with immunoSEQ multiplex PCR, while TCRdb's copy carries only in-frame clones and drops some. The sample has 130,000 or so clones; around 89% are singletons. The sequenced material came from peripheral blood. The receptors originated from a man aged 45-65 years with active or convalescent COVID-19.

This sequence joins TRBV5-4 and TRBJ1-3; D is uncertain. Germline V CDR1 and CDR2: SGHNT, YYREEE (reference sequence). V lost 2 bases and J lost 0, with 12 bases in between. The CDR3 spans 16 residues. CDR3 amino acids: CASSFDIPNSGNTIYF. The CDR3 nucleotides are TGTGCCAGCAGCTTCGACATCCCTAACTCTGGAAACACCATATATTTT.

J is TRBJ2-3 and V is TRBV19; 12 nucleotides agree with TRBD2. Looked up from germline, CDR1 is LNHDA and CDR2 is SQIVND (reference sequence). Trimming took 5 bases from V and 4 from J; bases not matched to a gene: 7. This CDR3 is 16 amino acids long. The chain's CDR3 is CASSPRLAGDSDTQYF. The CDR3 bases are TGTGCCAGTAGTCCAAGACTAGCGGGAGATTCAGATACGCAGTATTTT.

Written as DNA, the CDR3 is TGTGCCAGTAGTATAGACCTGAACAGGGGCGGCACTGAAGCTTTCTTT. Encoded protein: CASSIDLNRGGTEAFF. V gene TRBV19 combines with J gene TRBJ1-1; TRBD1 agrees at 7 bases. The J segment lost 4 bases and the V segment lost 0 bases, leaving 8 bases of the junction unmatched. This CDR3 is built from 16 residues. The V gene's germline CDR1 is LNHDA and CDR2 SQIVND (reference sequence).

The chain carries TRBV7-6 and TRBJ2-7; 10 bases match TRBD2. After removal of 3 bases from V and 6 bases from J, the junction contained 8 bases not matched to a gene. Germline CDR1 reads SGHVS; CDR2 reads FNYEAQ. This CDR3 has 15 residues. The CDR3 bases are TGTGCCAGCAGCTTTCGAACTAGCGGGGTTATCGAGCAGTACTTC. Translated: CASSFRTSGVIEQYF.

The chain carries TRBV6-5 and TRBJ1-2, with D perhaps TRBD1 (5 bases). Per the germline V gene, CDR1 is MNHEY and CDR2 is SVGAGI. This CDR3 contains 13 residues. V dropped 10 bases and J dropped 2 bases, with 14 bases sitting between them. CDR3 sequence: CAKQRGGNYGYTF. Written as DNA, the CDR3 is TGTGCCAAGCAGCGGGGGGGGAACTATGGCTACACCTTC.

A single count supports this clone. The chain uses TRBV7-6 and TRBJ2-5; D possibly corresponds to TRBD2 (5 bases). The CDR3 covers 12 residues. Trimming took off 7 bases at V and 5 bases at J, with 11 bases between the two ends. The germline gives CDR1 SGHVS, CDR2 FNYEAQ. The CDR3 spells CASKGGSETQYF. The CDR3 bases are TGTGCCAGCAAAGGAGGCTCTGAGACCCAGTACTTC.

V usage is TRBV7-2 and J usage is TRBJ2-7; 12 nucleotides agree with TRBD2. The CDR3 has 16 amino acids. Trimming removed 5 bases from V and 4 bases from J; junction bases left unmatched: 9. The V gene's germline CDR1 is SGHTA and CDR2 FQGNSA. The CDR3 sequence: CASSRGLAGLHYEQYF. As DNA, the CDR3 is TGTGCCAGCAGCCGCGGACTAGCGGGACTCCATTACGAGCAGTACTTC.

The CDR3 sequence is CATGTGSEKLFF. The CDR3, as DNA: TGTGCCACCGGGACAGGGTCTGAAAAACTGTTTTTT. The chain has TRBV6-5 and TRBJ1-4; the match to TRBD1 covers 9 bases. The CDR3 length is 12 residues. Germline CDR1 MNHEY, CDR2 SVGAGI. With 10 bases clipped from V and 7 bases from J, the junction kept 4 bases outside the gene matches.

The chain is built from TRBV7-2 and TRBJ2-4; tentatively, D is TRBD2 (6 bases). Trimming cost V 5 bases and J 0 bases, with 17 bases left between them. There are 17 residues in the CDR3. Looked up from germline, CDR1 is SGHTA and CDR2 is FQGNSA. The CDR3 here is CASSHVGGAIAKNIQYF. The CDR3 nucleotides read TGTGCCAGCAGCCACGTCGGGGGAGCAATAGCCAAAAACATTCAGTACTTC. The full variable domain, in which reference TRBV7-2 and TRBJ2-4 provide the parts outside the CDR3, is GAGVSQSPSNKVTEKGKDVELRCDPISGHTALYWYRQSLGQGLEFLIYFQGNSAPDKSGLPSDRFSAERTGGSVSTLTIQRTQQEDSAVYLCASSHVGGAIAKNIQYFGAGTRLSVL.

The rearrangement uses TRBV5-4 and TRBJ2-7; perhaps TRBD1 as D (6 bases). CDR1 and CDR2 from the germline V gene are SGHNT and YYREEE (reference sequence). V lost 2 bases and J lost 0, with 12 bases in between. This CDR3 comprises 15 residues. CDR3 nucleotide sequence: TGTGCCAGCAGCTTTGGCCAGGGGAGCTCCTACGAGCAGTACTTC. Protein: CASSFGQGSSYEQYF.

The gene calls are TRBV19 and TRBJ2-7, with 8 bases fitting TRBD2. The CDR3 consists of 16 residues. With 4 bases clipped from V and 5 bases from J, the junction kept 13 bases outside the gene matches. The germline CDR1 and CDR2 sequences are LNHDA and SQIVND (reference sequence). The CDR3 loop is CASSTTYGGEEDEQYF. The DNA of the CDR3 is TGTGCCAGTAGTACCACCTACGGGGGGGAGGAGGACGAGCAGTACTTC.

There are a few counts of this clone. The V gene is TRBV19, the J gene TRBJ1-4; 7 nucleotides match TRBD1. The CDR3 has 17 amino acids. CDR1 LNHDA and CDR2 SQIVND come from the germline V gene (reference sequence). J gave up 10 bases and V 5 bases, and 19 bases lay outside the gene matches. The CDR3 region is CASSRRQGTAREGKLFF. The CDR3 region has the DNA TGTGCCAGTAGTCGCCGACAGGGAACTGCTCGAGAAGGAAAACTGTTTTTT.

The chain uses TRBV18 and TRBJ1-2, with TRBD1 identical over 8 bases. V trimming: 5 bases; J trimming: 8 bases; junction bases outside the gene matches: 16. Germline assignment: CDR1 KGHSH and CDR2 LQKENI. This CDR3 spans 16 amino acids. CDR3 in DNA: TGTGCCAGCTCATTATCCGGTGACAGGGGCGTTGGAGGCTACACCTTC. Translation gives CASSLSGDRGVGGYTF.

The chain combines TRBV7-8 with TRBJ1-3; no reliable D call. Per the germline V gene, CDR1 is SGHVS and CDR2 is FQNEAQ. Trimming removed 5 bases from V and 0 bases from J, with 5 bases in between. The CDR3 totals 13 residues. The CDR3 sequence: CASSQHSGNTIYF. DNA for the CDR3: TGTGCCAGCAGCCAACACTCTGGAAACACCATATATTTT.

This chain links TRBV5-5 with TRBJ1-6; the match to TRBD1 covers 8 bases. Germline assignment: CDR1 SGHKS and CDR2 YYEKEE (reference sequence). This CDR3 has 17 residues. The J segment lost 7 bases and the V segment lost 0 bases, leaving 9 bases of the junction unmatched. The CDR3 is CASSLVSGGFGNSPLHF. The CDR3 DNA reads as TGTGCCAGCAGCTTGGTGTCAGGGGGCTTTGGGAATTCACCCCTCCACTTT.

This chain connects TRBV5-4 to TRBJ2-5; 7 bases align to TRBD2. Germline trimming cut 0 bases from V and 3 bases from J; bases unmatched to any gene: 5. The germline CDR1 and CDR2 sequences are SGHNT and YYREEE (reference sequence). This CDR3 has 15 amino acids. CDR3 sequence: CASSLDGLGEETQYF. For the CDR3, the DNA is TGTGCCAGCAGCTTGGATGGACTAGGAGAAGAGACCCAGTACTTC.

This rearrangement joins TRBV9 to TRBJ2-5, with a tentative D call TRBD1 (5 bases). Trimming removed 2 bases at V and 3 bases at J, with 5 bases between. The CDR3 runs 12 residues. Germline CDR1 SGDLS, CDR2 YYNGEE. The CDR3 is CASSVREETQYF. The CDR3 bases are TGTGCCAGCAGCGTCAGGGAAGAGACCCAGTACTTC.

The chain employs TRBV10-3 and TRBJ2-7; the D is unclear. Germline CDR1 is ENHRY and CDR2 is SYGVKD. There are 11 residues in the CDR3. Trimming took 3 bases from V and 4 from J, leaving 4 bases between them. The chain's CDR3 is CAISDGYEQYF. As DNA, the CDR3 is TGTGCCATCAGTGACGGTTACGAGCAGTACTTC.

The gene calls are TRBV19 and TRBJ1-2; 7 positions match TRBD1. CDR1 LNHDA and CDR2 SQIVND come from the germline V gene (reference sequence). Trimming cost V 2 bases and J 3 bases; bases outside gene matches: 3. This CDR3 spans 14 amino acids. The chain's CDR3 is CASSITGTDYGYTF. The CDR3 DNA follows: TGTGCCAGTAGTATAACCGGGACAGACTATGGCTACACCTTC.

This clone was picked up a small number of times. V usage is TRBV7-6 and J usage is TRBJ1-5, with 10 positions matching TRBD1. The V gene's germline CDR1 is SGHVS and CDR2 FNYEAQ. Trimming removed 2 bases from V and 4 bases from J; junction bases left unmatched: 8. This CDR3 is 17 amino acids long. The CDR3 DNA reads TGTGCCAGCAGCTTAAGGACTGGGGGACAGGGGAATCAGCCCCAGCATTTT. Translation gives CASSLRTGGQGNQPQHF.

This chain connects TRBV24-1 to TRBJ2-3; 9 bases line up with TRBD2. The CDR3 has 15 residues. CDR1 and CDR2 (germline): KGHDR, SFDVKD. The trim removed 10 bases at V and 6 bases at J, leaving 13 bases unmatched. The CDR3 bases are TGTGCCACTTCGGGTAGCGGGGGTCTGTGGGATACGCAGTATTTT. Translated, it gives CATSGSGGLWDTQYF.

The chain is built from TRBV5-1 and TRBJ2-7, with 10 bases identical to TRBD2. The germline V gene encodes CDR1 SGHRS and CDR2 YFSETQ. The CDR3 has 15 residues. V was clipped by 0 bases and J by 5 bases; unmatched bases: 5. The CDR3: CASSLAILAGDEQYF. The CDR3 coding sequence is TGCGCCAGCAGCTTGGCTATCCTAGCGGGAGACGAGCAGTACTTC.

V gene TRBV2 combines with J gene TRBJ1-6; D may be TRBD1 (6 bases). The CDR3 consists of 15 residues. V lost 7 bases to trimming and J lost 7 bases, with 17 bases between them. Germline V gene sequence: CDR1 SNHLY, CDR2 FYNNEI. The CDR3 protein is CASKEVKGGNSPLHF. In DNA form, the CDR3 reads TGTGCCAGCAAGGAGGTCAAGGGGGGGAATTCACCCCTCCACTTT.

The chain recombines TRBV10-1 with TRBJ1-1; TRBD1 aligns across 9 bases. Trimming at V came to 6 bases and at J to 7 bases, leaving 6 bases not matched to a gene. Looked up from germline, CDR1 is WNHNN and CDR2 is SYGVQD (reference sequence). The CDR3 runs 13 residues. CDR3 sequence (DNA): TGCGCCAGCAGAGGGGACAGGGCGGGTGAAGCTTTCTTT. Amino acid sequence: CASRGDRAGEAFF.

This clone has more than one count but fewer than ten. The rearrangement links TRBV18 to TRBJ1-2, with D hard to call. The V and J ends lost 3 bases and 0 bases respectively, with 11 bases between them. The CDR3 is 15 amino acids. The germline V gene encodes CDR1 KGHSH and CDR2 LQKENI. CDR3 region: CASSPVEGANYGYTF. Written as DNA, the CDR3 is TGTGCCAGCTCACCGGTCGAGGGCGCTAACTATGGCTACACCTTC. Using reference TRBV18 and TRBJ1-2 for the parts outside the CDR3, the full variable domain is NAGVMQNPRHLVRRRGQEARLRCSPMKGHSHVYWYRQLPEEGLKFMVYLQKENIIDESGMPKERFSAEFPKEGPSILRIQQVVRGDSAAYFCASSPVEGANYGYTFGSGTRLTVV.

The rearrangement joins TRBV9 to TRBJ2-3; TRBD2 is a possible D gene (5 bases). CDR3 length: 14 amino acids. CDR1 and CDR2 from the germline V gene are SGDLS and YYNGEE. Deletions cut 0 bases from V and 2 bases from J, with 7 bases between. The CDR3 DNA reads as TGTGCCAGCAGCGTAGTTAGCGACACAGATACGCAGTATTTT. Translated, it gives CASSVVSDTDTQYF.

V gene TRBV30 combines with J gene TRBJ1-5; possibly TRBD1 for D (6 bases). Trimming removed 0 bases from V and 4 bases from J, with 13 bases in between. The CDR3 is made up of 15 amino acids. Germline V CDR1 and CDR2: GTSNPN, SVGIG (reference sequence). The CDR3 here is CAWSVGGLGNQPQHF. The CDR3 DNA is TGTGCCTGGAGTGTGGGGGGGCTGGGGAATCAGCCCCAGCATTTT.